This T cell receptor (beta chain) was identified in a study of shared clonotypes between healthy human individuals. Study-wide findings and caveats: Naive subsets usually exceeded memory subsets in estimated richness. Rarefaction gave evidence that sorted-subset sequencing remained incomplete despite large depth.

The V gene lost 2 bases and the J gene lost 3 bases, with 14 bases spanning the gap. The length of the CDR3 is 15 residues. CDR1 and CDR2 from the germline V gene are LNHNV and YYDKDF (reference sequence). Comments on this clone: Antigen: not known.

An assay was performed, and its level was deep. Generated by immunoSEQ multiplex PCR, the TCRdb table keeps only in-frame clones and is missing some. The table shows roughly 1.4 million clones, with 97% to 99% occurring only once. This receptor was obtained from a man aged 25-45 years in good health. Sequenced material: naive CD4+ T cells sorted from blood. Stated subset: CD45RA+ positively selected. This chain connects TRBV15 to TRBJ2-7; no definite D call. CDR3 in amino acids: CATSRSLGLNYEQYF. The CDR3 bases are TGTGCCACCAGCAGATCTCTGGGCCTAAACTACGAGCAGTACTTC.